This T cell receptor (beta chain) was obtained from a study of blood T cell repertoires in COVID-19. The protocol was immunoSEQ multiplex PCR, while the TCRdb copy is restricted to in-frame clones and leaves out a portion. The data hold around 330,000 clones, with less than 85% observed a single time. A note on this clone: The same CDR3 also results from other DNA sequences found in this sample.

The CDR3 has 15 amino acids. Germline V gives CDR1 SGHNT, CDR2 YYREEE (reference sequence). The V and J ends lost 4 bases and 3 bases, in that order; junction bases with no gene match: 4. V usage is TRBV5-4 and J usage is TRBJ1-5, with 10 bases fitting TRBD1. The TCR sequence derives from a young woman who had been exposed to COVID-19. The sample comprised PBMCs or T cells enriched from blood (not recorded which). The CDR3 sequence: CASSPGQGFNQPQHF. The CDR3 DNA sequence: TGTGCCAGCAGCCCGGGACAGGGGTTCAATCAGCCCCAGCATTTT.